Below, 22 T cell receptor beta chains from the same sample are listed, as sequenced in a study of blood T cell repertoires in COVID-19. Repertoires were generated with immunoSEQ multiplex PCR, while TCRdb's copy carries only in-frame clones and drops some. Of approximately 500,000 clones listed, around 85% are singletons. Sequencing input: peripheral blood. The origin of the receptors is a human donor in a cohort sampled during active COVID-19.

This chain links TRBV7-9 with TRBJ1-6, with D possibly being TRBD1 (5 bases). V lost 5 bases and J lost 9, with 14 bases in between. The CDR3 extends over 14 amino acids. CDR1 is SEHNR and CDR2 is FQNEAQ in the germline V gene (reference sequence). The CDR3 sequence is CASSAPGTPSPLHF. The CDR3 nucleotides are TGTGCCAGCAGCGCCCCCGGGACTCCTTCACCCCTCCACTTT.

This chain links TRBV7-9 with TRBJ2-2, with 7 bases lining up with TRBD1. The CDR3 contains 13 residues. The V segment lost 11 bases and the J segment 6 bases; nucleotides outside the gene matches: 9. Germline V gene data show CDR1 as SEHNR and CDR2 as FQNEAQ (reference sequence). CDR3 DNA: TGTGCCGGCTCCCGACAGGGTTCCGGGGAGCTGTTTTTT. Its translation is CAGSRQGSGELFF.

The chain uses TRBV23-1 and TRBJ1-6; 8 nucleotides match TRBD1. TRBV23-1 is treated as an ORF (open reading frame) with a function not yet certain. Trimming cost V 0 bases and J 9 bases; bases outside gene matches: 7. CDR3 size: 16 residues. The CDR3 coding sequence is TGCGCCAGCAGTCAATCGGAACAGGGGGGTGGTTCACCCCTCCACTTT. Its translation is CASSQSEQGGGSPLHF.

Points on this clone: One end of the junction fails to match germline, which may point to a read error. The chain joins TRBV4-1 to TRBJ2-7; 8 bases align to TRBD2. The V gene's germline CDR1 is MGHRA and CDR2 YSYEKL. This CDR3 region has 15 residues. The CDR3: CASSKEMTSVHEQYF. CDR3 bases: TGCGCCAGCAGCAAAGAGATGACTAGCGTGCACGAGCAGTACTTC.

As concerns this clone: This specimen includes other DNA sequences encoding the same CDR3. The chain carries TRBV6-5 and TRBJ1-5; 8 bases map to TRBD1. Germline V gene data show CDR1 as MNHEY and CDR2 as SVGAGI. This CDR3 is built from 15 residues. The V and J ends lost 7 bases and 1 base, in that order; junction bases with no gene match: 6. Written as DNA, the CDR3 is TGTGCCAGCAAAGGGCAGGGGGCAAGCAATCAGCCCCAGCATTTT. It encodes CASKGQGASNQPQHF.

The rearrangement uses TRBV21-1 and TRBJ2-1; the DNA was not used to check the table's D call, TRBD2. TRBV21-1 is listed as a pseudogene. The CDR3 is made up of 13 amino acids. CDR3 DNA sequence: TGTGCCAGCAGCAAAGTAACTGGCAATGAGCAGTTCTTC. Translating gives CASSKVTGNEQFF.

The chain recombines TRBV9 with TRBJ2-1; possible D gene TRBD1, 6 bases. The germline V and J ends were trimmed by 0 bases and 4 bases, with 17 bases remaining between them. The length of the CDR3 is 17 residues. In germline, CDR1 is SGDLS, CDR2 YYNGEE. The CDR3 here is CASSVAIGSGTYNEQFF. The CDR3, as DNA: TGTGCCAGCAGCGTAGCAATAGGGTCCGGGACATACAATGAGCAGTTCTTC.

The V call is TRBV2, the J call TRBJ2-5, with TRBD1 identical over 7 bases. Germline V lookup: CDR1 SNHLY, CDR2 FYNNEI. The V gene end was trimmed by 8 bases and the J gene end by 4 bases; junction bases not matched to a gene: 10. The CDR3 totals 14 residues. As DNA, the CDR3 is TGTGCCAGCGGGGGACAGAGGTCGGGAGAGACCCAGTACTTC. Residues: CASGGQRSGETQYF.

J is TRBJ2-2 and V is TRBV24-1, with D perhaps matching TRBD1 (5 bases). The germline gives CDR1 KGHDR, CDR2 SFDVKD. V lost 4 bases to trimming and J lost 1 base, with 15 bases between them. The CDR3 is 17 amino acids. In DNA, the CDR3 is TGTGCCACCAGTGACCCCGTGGTGGGGCTGAACACCGGGGAGCTGTTTTTT. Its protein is CATSDPVVGLNTGELFF.

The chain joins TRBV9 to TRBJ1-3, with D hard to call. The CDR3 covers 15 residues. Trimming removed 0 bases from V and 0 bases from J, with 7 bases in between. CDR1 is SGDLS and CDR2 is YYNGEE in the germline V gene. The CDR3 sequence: CASSVDAHSGNTIYF. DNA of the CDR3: TGTGCCAGCAGCGTAGATGCGCACTCTGGAAACACCATATATTTT.

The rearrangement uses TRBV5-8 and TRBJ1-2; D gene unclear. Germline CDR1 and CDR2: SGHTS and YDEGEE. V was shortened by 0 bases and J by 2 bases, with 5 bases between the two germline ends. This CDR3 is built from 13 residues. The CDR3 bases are TGTGCCAGCAGCTTGGTAGAGAACTATGGCTACACCTTC. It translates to CASSLVENYGYTF.

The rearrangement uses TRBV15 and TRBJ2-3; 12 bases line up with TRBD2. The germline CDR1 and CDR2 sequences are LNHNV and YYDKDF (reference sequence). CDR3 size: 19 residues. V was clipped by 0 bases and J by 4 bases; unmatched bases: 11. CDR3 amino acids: CATSRDAIRLAGVADTQYF. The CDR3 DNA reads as TGTGCCACCAGCAGAGACGCGATAAGACTAGCGGGAGTTGCAGATACGCAGTATTTT.

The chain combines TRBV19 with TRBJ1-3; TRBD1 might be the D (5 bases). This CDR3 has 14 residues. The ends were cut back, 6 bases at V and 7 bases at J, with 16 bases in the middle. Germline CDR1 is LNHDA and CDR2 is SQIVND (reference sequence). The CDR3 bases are TGTGCCAGTAGAGCAAGGGGCGTTGGTAACACCATATATTTT. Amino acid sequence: CASRARGVGNTIYF.

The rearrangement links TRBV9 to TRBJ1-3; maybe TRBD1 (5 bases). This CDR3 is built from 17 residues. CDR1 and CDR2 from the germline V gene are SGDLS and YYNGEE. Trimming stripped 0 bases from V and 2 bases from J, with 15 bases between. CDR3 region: CASSVEFWGEAGNTIYF. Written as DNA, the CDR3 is TGTGCCAGCAGCGTAGAATTTTGGGGGGAAGCTGGAAACACCATATATTTT.

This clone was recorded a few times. This chain's CDR3 is CSATPGNEQFF. As DNA, the CDR3 is TGCAGTGCTACCCCCGGCAATGAGCAGTTCTTC. The V and J genes are TRBV20-1 and TRBJ2-1; D remains unclear. Germline V gives CDR1 DFQATT, CDR2 SNEGSKA (reference sequence). Trimming took 4 bases from V and 6 from J, leaving 7 bases between them. The CDR3 extends over 11 amino acids.

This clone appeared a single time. CDR3 in amino acids: CASSSRSEAFF. The DNA of the CDR3 is TGTGCCAGCAGCTCGCGTAGCGAAGCTTTCTTT. This rearrangement joins TRBV7-2 to TRBJ1-1; no firm D call. The CDR3 covers 11 residues. Germline V gene lookup returns CDR1 SGHTA and CDR2 FQGNSA. V was shortened by 4 bases and J by 8 bases, with 8 bases between the two germline ends. The complete variable domain, with remaining parts taken from reference TRBV7-2 and TRBJ1-1, reads GAGVSQSPSNKVTEKGKDVELRCDPISGHTALYWYRQSLGQGLEFLIYFQGNSAPDKSGLPSDRFSAERTGGSVSTLTIQRTQQEDSAVYLCASSSRSEAFFGQGTRLTVV.

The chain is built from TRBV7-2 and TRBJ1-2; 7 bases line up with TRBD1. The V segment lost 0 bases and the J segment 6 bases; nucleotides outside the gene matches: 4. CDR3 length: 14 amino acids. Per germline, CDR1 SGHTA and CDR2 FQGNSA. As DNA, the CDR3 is TGTGCCAGCAGCTTAGCGCGACAGGGAAATGGCTACACCTTC. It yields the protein CASSLARQGNGYTF.

In nucleotides, the CDR3 is TGTGCCAGCAGCACCAACATGAACACTGAAGCTTTCTTT. Its protein is CASSTNMNTEAFF. The rearrangement joins TRBV7-9 to TRBJ1-1; D is unclear. The length of the CDR3 is 13 residues. V was cut by 5 bases and J by 0 bases, with 7 bases left in between. In germline, CDR1 is SEHNR, CDR2 FQNEAQ (reference sequence).

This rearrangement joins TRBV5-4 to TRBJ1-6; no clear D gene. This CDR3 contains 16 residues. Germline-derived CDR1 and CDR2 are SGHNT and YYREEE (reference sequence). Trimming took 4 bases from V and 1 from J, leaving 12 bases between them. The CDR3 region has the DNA TGTGCCAGCAGCGGCTCTGCGGTTTCCTATAATTCACCCCTCCACTTT. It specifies CASSGSAVSYNSPLHF.

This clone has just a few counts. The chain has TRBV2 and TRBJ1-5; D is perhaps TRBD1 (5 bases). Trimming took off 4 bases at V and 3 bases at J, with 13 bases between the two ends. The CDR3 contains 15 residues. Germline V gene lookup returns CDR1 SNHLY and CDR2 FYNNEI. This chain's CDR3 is CASSARQNLNQPQHF. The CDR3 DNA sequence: TGTGCCAGCAGTGCGAGACAGAACCTCAATCAGCCCCAGCATTTT.

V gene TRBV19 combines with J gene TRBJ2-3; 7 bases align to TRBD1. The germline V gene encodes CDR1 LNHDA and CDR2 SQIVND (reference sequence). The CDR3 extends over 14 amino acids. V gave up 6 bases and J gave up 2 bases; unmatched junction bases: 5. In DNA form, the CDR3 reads TGTGCCAGTAGCCAGACAGGGTCCACAGATACGCAGTATTTT. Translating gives CASSQTGSTDTQYF.

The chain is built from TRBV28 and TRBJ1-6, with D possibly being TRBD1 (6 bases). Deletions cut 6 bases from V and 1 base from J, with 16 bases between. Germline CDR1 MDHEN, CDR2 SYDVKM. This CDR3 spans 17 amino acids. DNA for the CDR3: TGTGCCAGCAGCGGCGGCCCAGGGGCTTCCTATAATTCACCCCTCCACTTT. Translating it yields CASSGGPGASYNSPLHF.